This entry features one TCR beta chain sequence. What it binds is not known. The CDR3 spans 13 residues. Trimming took off 6 bases at V and 7 bases at J, with 14 bases between the two ends. The V gene's germline CDR1 is MNHEY and CDR2 SMNVEV (reference sequence). RNA was isolated and reverse transcribed to cDNA, the sequencing template. Libraries were prepared by immunoSEQ multiplex PCR; TCRdb keeps only in-frame clonotypes and omits some of them. Of 150,000 to 200,000 clones in the sample, roughly 46% were seen once. This record belongs to a study of CD8+ T cells in alopecia areata. In the study overall: Treated individuals took tofacitinib by mouth, 5 to 10 mg twice daily.

This sample's treatment: oral pan-JAK inhibitor, 5-10 mg twice daily. The investigators collected lesional scalp punch biopsies and peripheral blood from alopecia areata patients. Broader study findings: Tofacitinib did not eliminate many expanded lesional clones from scalp or blood.

This chain links TRBV27 with TRBJ2-3; D remains ambiguous. The sequencing here drew on CD8+ T cells sorted from blood, taken around week 54, from a patient treated with tofacitinib. The source of this sequence is a human donor with alopecia areata. CDR3 nucleotides: TGTGCCAGCAGCTCGTTGGATGTGAATACGCAGTATTTT. Amino acids: CASSSLDVNTQYF.